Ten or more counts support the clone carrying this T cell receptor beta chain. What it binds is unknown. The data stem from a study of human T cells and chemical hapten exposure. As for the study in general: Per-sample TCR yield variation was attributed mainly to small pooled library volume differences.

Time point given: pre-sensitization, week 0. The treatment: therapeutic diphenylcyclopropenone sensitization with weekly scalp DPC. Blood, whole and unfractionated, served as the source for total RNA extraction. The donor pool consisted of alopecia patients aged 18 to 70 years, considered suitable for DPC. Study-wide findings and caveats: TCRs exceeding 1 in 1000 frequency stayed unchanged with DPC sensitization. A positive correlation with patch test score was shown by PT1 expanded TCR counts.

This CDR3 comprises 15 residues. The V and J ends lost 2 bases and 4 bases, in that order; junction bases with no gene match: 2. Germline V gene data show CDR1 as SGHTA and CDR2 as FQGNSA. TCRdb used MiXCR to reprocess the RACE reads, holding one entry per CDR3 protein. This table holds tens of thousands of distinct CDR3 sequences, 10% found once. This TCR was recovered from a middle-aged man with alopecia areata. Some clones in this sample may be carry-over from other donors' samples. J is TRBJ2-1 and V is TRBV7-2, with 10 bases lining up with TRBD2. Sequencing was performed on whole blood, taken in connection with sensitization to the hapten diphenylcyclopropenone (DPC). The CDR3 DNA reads TGTGCCAGCAGCTTAACTAGCGGGAATTACAATGAGCAGTTCTTC. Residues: CASSLTSGNYNEQFF.